This T cell receptor (beta chain) was profiled in a study of neurological immune-mediated disorders. Study observations and caveats: Phylogenetic grouping assigned the repertoires of 18 of 34 multiple sclerosis patients to one related-CDR3 cluster, which constitutes a possible signature.

The CDR3 is 15 residues long. In germline, CDR1 is MDHEN, CDR2 SYDVKM. The junction had 12 bases not matched to a gene; V was cut back by 5 bases and J by 11 bases. Ten or more counts support this clonotype. Its antigen is not identified. The cDNA was synthesized by 5'RACE incorporating 10-nucleotide random UMIs. A single run covered 15-18 subjects with over 180 million TCR-beta sequences. TCRdb itself ran the 5' RACE reads through MiXCR, one entry per CDR3 protein. The sample holds about 25,000 distinct CDR3 sequences; 3.3% are singletons and the top ten take less than 9%. The V call is TRBV28, the J call TRBJ1-4; 9 bases are shared with TRBD1. This receptor was identified in a woman aged 30 to 39 with multiple sclerosis. Source material: PBMCs. The chain's CDR3 is CASSATPGQGGKLFF. The CDR3 DNA reads TGTGCCAGCAGTGCAACCCCGGGACAGGGCGGGAAACTGTTTTTT.